This record looks at one T cell receptor beta chain sequence and its context. The antigen is unknown. The data were obtained in a study of OX40 agonist ivuxolimab in advanced cancers. Overall study: Prior therapy, whether anti-PD-1, anti-PD-L1 or anti-CTLA-4, was allowed, and roughly 40% had some.

The study's findings and limits: In CD8+ T cells, expanded clones were on average more numerous than in CD4+.

Measured with immunoSEQ multiplex PCR; TCRdb has only the in-frame clones, and not every one. The repertoire holds roughly 41,000 clones, with around nine tenths as singletons. The CDR3 loop spans 17 amino acids. Trimming took 3 bases from V and 2 from J, leaving 17 bases between them. Germline CDR1 MDHEN, CDR2 SYDVKM. Sampling of blood occurred at baseline, cycle 4 day 1, and cycle 7 day 1. This sequence originates from an adult with an advanced solid tumor such as melanoma, head and neck, liver or kidney cancer. This specimen consisted of CD4+ or CD8+ T cells sorted from blood, obtained in a trial of the OX40 agonist ivuxolimab. The V and J genes are TRBV28 and TRBJ1-5, with D tentatively TRBD1 (6 bases). The CDR3 sequence: CASSFRQGSFGNQPQHF. The CDR3 DNA is TGTGCCAGCAGTTTTCGGCAGGGGAGTTTTGGCAATCAGCCCCAGCATTTT.